This TCR beta chain was identified during a study of blood T cell repertoires in COVID-19. Clones were read by immunoSEQ multiplex PCR, and TCRdb kept only the in-frame ones, dropping some. The profile shows roughly 150,000 clones, over 70% of them singletons. Germline V lookup: CDR1 SGHKS, CDR2 YYEKEE (reference sequence). This CDR3 spans 13 amino acids. V was cut by 0 bases and J by 8 bases, with 11 bases left in between. Cohorts were assigned according to the clinical history that participants reported. The source is a middle-aged woman with acute COVID-19. Specimen: PBMCs or T cells enriched from blood (not recorded which). The chain joins TRBV5-5 to TRBJ1-2, with TRBD1 as a possible D gene (5 bases). The CDR3, as DNA: TGTGCCAGCAGCTTGGCGGCAGGGAAGGGCTACACCTTC. Translation: CASSLAAGKGYTF.